Listed here are 13 T cell receptor beta chains from one sample, sequenced in a study of T cell clones after liver transplantation (dated by TCRdb to about 2019). The protocol used for the library was the immunoSEQ multiplex PCR assay. TCRdb limited this immuneACCESS table to in-frame rearrangements with V and J called. A share of clones is missing; checked studies link under half to unresolved V genes, and the rest is unexplained. The sample table lists approximately 18,000 clones, more than 70% of them with a count of one. The top ten hold around 40% of the sample. Material: CD8+ T cells from blood, obtained about 50 months after liver transplant. The source of these receptors is a human patient who received a liver transplant. After a transplant, the donor of the graft may account for some T cells.

The chain carries TRBV7-9 and TRBJ2-5; 10 bases are shared with TRBD1. Per germline, CDR1 SEHNR and CDR2 FQNEAQ (reference sequence). V lost 3 bases and J lost 5; bases outside the gene matches: 3. The CDR3 is made up of 14 amino acids. The CDR3 DNA reads as TGTGCCAGCAGCTTCGGGACAGGGGTCGAGACCCAGTACTTC. Translation gives CASSFGTGVETQYF.

This clone occurred a few times. This rearrangement joins TRBV6-5 to TRBJ2-1; 8 positions agree with TRBD1. Germline CDR1 MNHEY, CDR2 SVGAGI. Trimming at V came to 8 bases and at J to 8 bases, leaving 11 bases not matched to a gene. CDR3 length: 14 amino acids. This chain's CDR3 is CASRIGQGGYEQFF. CDR3 coding DNA: TGTGCCAGCCGAATTGGACAGGGTGGCTATGAGCAGTTCTTC.

This clone has a handful of counts. This same CDR3 is encoded by further DNA sequences in the sample. The chain joins TRBV28 to TRBJ2-3; D not resolved. Per germline, CDR1 MDHEN and CDR2 SYDVKM. The CDR3 has 15 residues. Deletions cut 5 bases from V and 4 bases from J, with 16 bases between. The CDR3 reads CASSLNPGVADTQYF. The CDR3 bases are TGTGCCAGCAGTCTCAACCCTGGGGTGGCAGATACGCAGTATTTT.

The J gene is TRBJ2-3, the V gene TRBV6-1; no firm D call. Germline loops: CDR1 MNHNS, CDR2 SASEGT. Between the trimmed V and J ends, which lost 8 bases and 2 bases, there was a span of 14 bases. The CDR3 length is 14 residues. CDR3 region: CASSHWKFTDTQYF. Written as DNA, the CDR3 is TGTGCCAGCTCCCATTGGAAATTCACAGATACGCAGTATTTT.

A single count supports this clone. This chain connects TRBV5-1 to TRBJ2-4; TRBD2 aligns across 7 bases. Germline V gene sequence: CDR1 SGHRS, CDR2 YFSETQ. Unmatched junction bases numbered 5, after V lost 4 bases and J lost 1 base. The CDR3 length is 15 residues. CDR3 residues: CASSGIAGAKNIQYF. The CDR3, as DNA: TGCGCCAGCAGCGGGATAGCGGGCGCCAAAAACATTCAGTACTTC.

The V gene is TRBV19, the J gene TRBJ2-3, with D maybe TRBD2 (5 bases). Germline V gene lookup returns CDR1 LNHDA and CDR2 SQIVND (reference sequence). V shed 2 bases and J shed 9 bases, with 12 bases lying between them. The CDR3 covers 13 residues. CDR3 loop: CASSITPTGTQYF. The CDR3 DNA reads TGTGCCAGTAGTATAACCCCAACGGGGACGCAGTATTTT.

The chain carries TRBV5-6 and TRBJ1-4; D might be TRBD1 (6 bases). V dropped 4 bases and J dropped 3 bases, with 10 bases sitting between them. The CDR3 sequence is 14 residues long. CDR1 and CDR2 (germline): SGHDT, YYEEEE. CDR3 in DNA: TGTGCCAGCAGCCTCGGACAGTCTAATGAAAAACTGTTTTTT. This codes for CASSLGQSNEKLFF.

The rearrangement joins TRBV10-3 to TRBJ2-3; 10 positions match TRBD2. Germline trimming cut 4 bases from V and 2 bases from J; bases unmatched to any gene: 12. In germline, CDR1 is ENHRY, CDR2 SYGVKD. The CDR3 totals 18 residues. In DNA form, the CDR3 reads TGTGCCATCAGTGGGAGCCTAACTAGCGGGGACTACACAGATACGCAGTATTTT. It yields the protein CAISGSLTSGDYTDTQYF.

This clone was recorded many times. The chain has TRBV27 and TRBJ2-7; D is undetermined. This CDR3 comprises 11 residues. Between the trimmed V and J ends, which lost 5 bases and 3 bases, there was a span of 5 bases. CDR1 is MNHEY and CDR2 is SMNVEV in the germline V gene (reference sequence). CDR3 sequence reads: CASSPFYEQYF. Written as DNA, the CDR3 is TGTGCCAGCAGTCCTTTCTACGAGCAGTACTTC.

The chain links TRBV4-2 to TRBJ2-7; possible D gene TRBD1, 6 bases. The germline V gene encodes CDR1 LGHNA and CDR2 YNFKEQ. Trimming shortened V by 1 base and J by 3 bases, and 16 bases separated the two germline ends. The CDR3 sequence is 16 residues long. The CDR3 loop reads CASSQAPKTGLYEQYF. CDR3 in DNA: TGTGCCAGCAGCCAAGCTCCGAAAACAGGGCTCTACGAGCAGTACTTC.

V gene TRBV27 combines with J gene TRBJ2-3; no firm D call. Trimming took 3 bases from V and 2 from J, leaving 12 bases between them. This CDR3 contains 15 residues. Germline CDR1 and CDR2: MNHEY and SMNVEV (reference sequence). CDR3 nucleotides: TGTGCCAGCAGTTTCTCCCCCCCCGTCACAGATACGCAGTATTTT. Protein product: CASSFSPPVTDTQYF.

Only one count was recorded for this clone. The CDR3: CASSQVEYGGYEQYF. CDR3 nucleotides: TGCGCCAGCAGCCAAGTGGAGTACGGAGGGTACGAGCAGTACTTC. The rearrangement links TRBV4-3 to TRBJ2-7; TRBD2 might be the D (6 bases). With 1 base removed from V and 4 bases from J, the gap between germline ends came to 14 bases. The germline V gene has CDR1 LGHNA and CDR2 YSLEER. CDR3 size: 15 residues.

J is TRBJ2-5 and V is TRBV5-5; D is ambiguous. This CDR3 has 12 residues. Trimming took 0 bases from V and 3 from J, leaving 3 bases between them. Looked up from germline, CDR1 is SGHKS and CDR2 is YYEKEE (reference sequence). DNA for the CDR3: TGTGCCAGCAGCTTGGACGAAGAGACCCAGTACTTC. Protein product: CASSLDEETQYF.